This TCR beta chain originates from a study of cytomegalovirus exposure and HLA in healthy donors. General study results and limits: Usually a TCR sequence was rare, but some public TCRs were found in many donors. In a later analysis, specific HLA alleles were associated with 15,000 to 20,000 TCR beta sequences at a 0.05 false discovery rate. The study flagged around 150 TCR beta chains as cytomegalovirus-associated.

The PCR was carried out with 60 Vbeta primers and 13 Jbeta primers. Sequencing was performed with immunoSEQ multiplex PCR; in TCRdb, only in-frame clones are kept and a portion is missing. The profile shows 150,000 to 200,000 clones, more than 70% of them singletons. The V and J ends lost 8 bases and 3 bases, in that order; junction bases with no gene match: 8. CDR1 and CDR2 from the germline V gene are SNHLY and FYNNEI. The CDR3 extends over 14 amino acids. Concerning this clone: The antigen remains unidentified.

The sequenced material came from PBMCs. The chain employs TRBV2 and TRBJ1-1; 8 nucleotides align to TRBD1. The TCR comes from a male donor in good health and CMV-seronegative. The CDR3 sequence: CASERRGLDTEAFF. CDR3 bases: TGTGCCAGCGAGCGCAGGGGGCTTGACACTGAAGCTTTCTTT.